The 29 T cell receptor beta chains below all came from one sample that was sequenced in a study of relationships among human T cell subsets. From the CD45RA-negative fraction, anti-CD45RO beads picked out CD45RA-RO+ memory T cells. The T cell receptor alpha and beta CDR3 regions were amplified from mRNA by semiquantitative ARM-PCR. ARM-PCR used tagged nested gene-specific primers, then communal superprimers for exponential amplification. TCRdb passed the multiplex PCR reads through MiXCR, listing each CDR3 protein once. The sample holds thousands of distinct CDR3 sequences, roughly 54% seen once. The sequencing sample was made of memory T cells sorted from blood. These receptors were collected from a man in his forties in good health.

The rearrangement joins TRBV7-9 to TRBJ2-1; 14 positions agree with TRBD2. Looked up from germline, CDR1 is SEHNR and CDR2 is FQNEAQ (reference sequence). The CDR3 spans 17 residues. J was trimmed by 2 bases and V by 5 bases; bases with no gene match: 5. Here the CDR3 DNA reads TGTGCCAGCAGCAAGACTAGCGGGGGGGCGACCTACAATGAGCAGTTCTTC. It specifies CASSKTSGGATYNEQFF.

The CDR3 sequence is CASSPPTSLEQYF. Written as DNA, the CDR3 is TGTGCCAGCTCACCTCCGACTAGTCTCGAGCAGTACTTC. The chain uses TRBV18 and TRBJ2-7; a weak D match, TRBD2 (6 bases). Looked up from germline, CDR1 is KGHSH and CDR2 is LQKENI. This CDR3 contains 13 residues. With 3 bases removed from V and 6 bases from J, the gap between germline ends came to 12 bases.

This chain joins TRBV30 and TRBJ1-1; 9 bases line up with TRBD1. CDR1 GTSNPN and CDR2 SVGIG come from the germline V gene (reference sequence). This CDR3 spans 14 amino acids. The junction had 13 bases not matched to a gene; V was cut back by 8 bases and J by 6 bases. Here the CDR3 DNA reads TGTGCCCGCCGGACAGGGGAGGGTTCGGCTGAAGCTTTCTTT. This codes for CARRTGEGSAEAFF.

This clonotype occurred a few times. The CDR3 coding sequence is TGCGCCAGCAGCAGATCGGGACTAGCGGACCAAGAGACCCAGTACTTC. Its translation is CASSRSGLADQETQYF. The genes are TRBV5-1 and TRBJ2-5, with 11 bases that match TRBD2. V gave up 4 bases and J gave up 0 bases; unmatched junction bases: 5. CDR3 size: 16 residues. Germline V lookup: CDR1 SGHRS, CDR2 YFSETQ.

This chain links TRBV12-3 or TRBV12-4 with TRBJ1-2; 9 bases map to TRBD1. The CDR3 runs 13 residues. The V segment lost 6 bases and the J segment 7 bases; nucleotides outside the gene matches: 6. CDR3 coding DNA: TGTGCCAGCAGCCCACAGGGGGCGCTTGGCTACACCTTC. Protein product: CASSPQGALGYTF.

This clonotype was seen a handful of times. This sequence joins TRBV29-1 and TRBJ1-1, with 7 bases lining up with TRBD1. The V gene end was trimmed by 6 bases and the J gene end by 5 bases; junction bases not matched to a gene: 3. The CDR3 extends over 11 amino acids. Germline values: CDR1 SQVTM, CDR2 ANQGSEA. CDR3 sequence: CSVRQGTEAFF. The CDR3 nucleotides read TGCAGCGTGAGACAGGGTACTGAAGCTTTCTTT.

This chain joins TRBV12-3 or TRBV12-4 and TRBJ1-2; D call uncertain. The CDR3 is 12 amino acids. The germline V and J ends were trimmed by 5 bases and 0 bases, with 4 bases remaining between them. CDR3 region: CASSPSNYGYTF. The CDR3 DNA sequence: TGTGCCAGCAGTCCGTCTAACTATGGCTACACCTTC.

This clonotype was observed a few times. The chain employs TRBV7-9 and TRBJ1-1, with no clear D. The V and J ends lost 1 base and 5 bases respectively, with 11 bases between them. This CDR3 has 14 residues. Germline CDR1 is SEHNR and CDR2 is FQNEAQ (reference sequence). CDR3 DNA: TGTGCCAGCAGCTTAGGAGCAGCAAGGACTGAAGCTTTCTTT. Translation: CASSLGAARTEAFF.

The chain recombines TRBV4-1 with TRBJ2-7, with D hard to call. Trimming shortened V by 1 base and J by 4 bases, and 14 bases separated the two germline ends. This CDR3 spans 15 amino acids. The germline V gene encodes CDR1 MGHRA and CDR2 YSYEKL. CDR3 DNA sequence: TGCGCCAGCAGCCAAGGTCCGAAAAGCGAGTACGAGCAGTACTTC. Amino acids: CASSQGPKSEYEQYF.

This clonotype was detected only a few times. V usage is TRBV5-4 and J usage is TRBJ1-5, with D unresolved. Germline V gene lookup returns CDR1 SGHNT and CDR2 YYREEE (reference sequence). The CDR3 has 14 amino acids. Trimming took off 6 bases at V and 0 bases at J, with 10 bases between the two ends. The CDR3 region has the DNA TGTGCCAGCAAGGGAGGGCCTAGCAATCAGCCCCAGCATTTT. It encodes CASKGGPSNQPQHF.

The V and J genes are TRBV11-1 and TRBJ2-3; TRBD1 matches at 9 bases. The ends lost 3 bases at V and 3 bases at J; junction bases unmatched: 4. This CDR3 spans 15 amino acids. Germline assignment: CDR1 SGHAT and CDR2 FQDESV (reference sequence). CDR3 sequence reads: CASSLSGQGTDTQYF. The CDR3 DNA is TGTGCCAGCAGCTTGTCGGGACAGGGAACAGATACGCAGTATTTT.

The V call is TRBV6-2 or TRBV6-3, the J call TRBJ2-1; D is ambiguous. Germline CDR1 is MNHEY and CDR2 is SVGEGT. The V end was cut by 2 bases, the J end by 15 bases, with 14 bases between. The CDR3 has 12 residues. The CDR3 here is CASSYLDLLLFF. The CDR3 DNA sequence: TGTGCCAGCAGTTACCTCGACCTGCTGCTGTTCTTC.

In this sample, this clonotype turned up a few times. The rearrangement joins TRBV2 to TRBJ2-7; 8 bases are a match to TRBD1. The CDR3 is 14 amino acids. The germline V gene encodes CDR1 SNHLY and CDR2 FYNNEI. Germline trimming cut 7 bases from V and 2 bases from J; bases unmatched to any gene: 7. The CDR3 DNA sequence: TGTGCCAGCACTGTCGGGACAGGAGCCTACGAGCAGTACTTC. It encodes CASTVGTGAYEQYF.

This clonotype came up a few times. The V and J genes are TRBV19 and TRBJ1-3, with D perhaps matching TRBD1 (5 bases). The CDR3 is 15 residues long. V lost 3 bases and J lost 4, with 13 bases in between. CDR1 is LNHDA and CDR2 is SQIVND in the germline V gene (reference sequence). The CDR3 loop reads CASSMGQNRGNTIYF. CDR3 coding DNA: TGTGCCAGTAGTATGGGGCAGAACCGAGGAAACACCATATATTTT.

The table lists this clonotype with a few counts. V and J are TRBV7-9 and TRBJ2-1; TRBD2 matches at 9 bases. The CDR3 is 17 residues long. Germline V gene sequence: CDR1 SEHNR, CDR2 FQNEAQ (reference sequence). The J segment lost 3 bases and the V segment lost 2 bases, leaving 8 bases of the junction unmatched. The DNA of the CDR3 is TGTGCCAGCAGCTTATCGCGCCTAGCGGGGATCTACAATGAGCAGTTCTTC. It encodes CASSLSRLAGIYNEQFF.

The rearrangement joins TRBV7-8 to TRBJ1-5; weak D call: TRBD1 (5 bases). Germline V gives CDR1 SGHVS, CDR2 FQNEAQ. CDR3 length: 17 amino acids. V lost 2 bases and J 5 bases, leaving 19 bases between the germline ends. CDR3 sequence reads: CASSLSNRKMVHQPQHF. The CDR3 DNA is TGTGCCAGCAGCTTATCTAACAGGAAGATGGTCCATCAGCCCCAGCATTTT.

The V and J genes are TRBV13 and TRBJ2-5; D remains unclear. Germline V gives CDR1 PRHDT, CDR2 FYEKMQ (reference sequence). This CDR3 has 13 residues. Trimming took off 0 bases at V and 5 bases at J, with 7 bases between the two ends. The CDR3 protein is CASSLGGRETQYF. CDR3 nucleotide sequence: TGTGCCAGCAGCTTAGGAGGGCGGGAGACCCAGTACTTC. The full variable domain, with the rest looked up from reference TRBV13 and TRBJ2-5, is AAGVIQSPRHLIKEKRETATLKCYPIPRHDTVYWYQQGPGQDPQFLISFYEKMQSDKGSIPDRFSAQQFSDYHSELNMSSLELGDSALYFCASSLGGRETQYFGPGTRLLVL.

This clonotype was picked up a small number of times. The V and J genes are TRBV6-1 and TRBJ1-5, with D possibly being TRBD1 (5 bases). The ends were cut back, 6 bases at V and 3 bases at J, with 6 bases in the middle. CDR1 and CDR2 from the germline V gene are MNHNS and SASEGT. The CDR3 covers 12 residues. The CDR3: CASRGDNQPQHF. As DNA, the CDR3 is TGTGCCAGCAGGGGGGACAATCAGCCCCAGCATTTT.

V usage is TRBV30 and J usage is TRBJ1-2; 9 positions match TRBD1. CDR1 GTSNPN and CDR2 SVGIG come from the germline V gene (reference sequence). V lost 3 bases, J lost 8 bases, and 7 bases stayed unmatched. This CDR3 contains 13 residues. The CDR3, as DNA: TGTGCCTGGAGGGAAACAGGGGGCTGGGGCTACACCTTC. It yields the protein CAWRETGGWGYTF.

V is TRBV28 and J is TRBJ2-7; tentatively, D is TRBD2 (5 bases). V was clipped by 10 bases and J by 1 base, with 11 bases between them. This CDR3 is built from 12 residues. CDR1 and CDR2 from the germline V gene are MDHEN and SYDVKM. CDR3 sequence: CATHGGSYEQYF. The CDR3 DNA sequence: TGTGCCACCCACGGCGGGTCCTACGAGCAGTACTTC.

This clonotype was counted between two and nine times. V and J are TRBV4-2 and TRBJ1-2, with D unresolved. V lost 1 base and J lost 5, with 11 bases in between. Per the germline V gene, CDR1 is LGHNA and CDR2 is YNFKEQ. The CDR3 is 14 amino acids. The CDR3 is CASSQVRQDYGYTF. The CDR3 coding sequence is TGTGCCAGCAGCCAAGTACGGCAGGATTATGGCTACACCTTC.

This clonotype was detected a few times. The CDR3 DNA reads TGTGCCAGCAGCTTAGCGCTCAGGCGGGAGGCCAAGGACAATGAGCAGTTCTTC. Residues: CASSLALRREAKDNEQFF. The rearrangement uses TRBV7-8 and TRBJ2-1; 8 bases map to TRBD2. The CDR3 totals 18 residues. V was pared by 0 bases and J by 5 bases, with 12 bases of the junction left unmatched. Germline V lookup: CDR1 SGHVS, CDR2 FQNEAQ.

V and J are TRBV27 and TRBJ2-1; D unclear. Trimming removed 7 bases at V and 4 bases at J, with 5 bases between. Germline V gene sequence: CDR1 MNHEY, CDR2 SMNVEV (reference sequence). This CDR3 comprises 11 residues. The chain's CDR3 is CASTAYNEQFF. The DNA for the CDR3 is TGTGCCAGCACCGCTTACAATGAGCAGTTCTTC.

This clonotype was picked up one time. This sequence joins TRBV10-3 and TRBJ1-2, with unresolved D. This CDR3 has 13 amino acids. From germline, CDR1 is ENHRY and CDR2 SYGVKD. V was trimmed by 0 bases and J by 6 bases, leaving 8 bases between them. CDR3 protein: CAISESPSNGYTF. CDR3 nucleotides: TGTGCCATCAGTGAGTCGCCCTCCAATGGCTACACCTTC.

The CDR3 DNA reads as TGTGCCAGCAGCCCGGGGGGGAGGAATGAGCAGTTCTTC. Encoded protein: CASSPGGRNEQFF. V usage is TRBV5-6 and J usage is TRBJ2-1; 8 bases fit TRBD2. V was pared by 4 bases and J by 7 bases, with 4 bases of the junction left unmatched. Germline V lookup: CDR1 SGHDT, CDR2 YYEEEE. This CDR3 has 13 residues.

The chain uses TRBV27 and TRBJ2-7, with D perhaps matching TRBD1 or TRBD2 (6 bases each). Trimming shortened V by 2 bases and J by 6 bases, and 8 bases separated the two germline ends. Germline V gene data show CDR1 as MNHEY and CDR2 as SMNVEV (reference sequence). The CDR3 covers 12 residues. The CDR3 DNA reads TGTGCCAGCAGTTTAGGAGGGGGCGAGCAGTACTTC. It translates to CASSLGGGEQYF.

The gene calls are TRBV11-1 and TRBJ1-1; 8 bases align to TRBD1. Per the germline V gene, CDR1 is SGHAT and CDR2 is FQDESV (reference sequence). This CDR3 region has 16 residues. J gave up 0 bases and V 5 bases, and 8 bases lay outside the gene matches. CDR3 protein: CASSTRQGLLNTEAFF. The CDR3 region has the DNA TGTGCCAGCAGCACGCGACAGGGGCTATTGAACACTGAAGCTTTCTTT.

The gene calls are TRBV24-1 and TRBJ2-5, with D hard to call. The CDR3 has 12 residues. Germline CDR1 and CDR2: KGHDR and SFDVKD. The V gene lost 1 base and the J gene lost 5 bases, with 4 bases spanning the gap. The CDR3 loop is CATSDFTETQYF. The CDR3 DNA reads TGTGCCACCAGTGATTTTACGGAGACCCAGTACTTC.

The genes are TRBV20-1 and TRBJ1-5; D gene ambiguous. V shed 5 bases and J shed 15 bases, with 20 bases lying between them. This CDR3 region has 12 residues. Germline CDR1 DFQATT, CDR2 SNEGSKA (reference sequence). In nucleotides, the CDR3 is TGCAGTGCTCAACCGTCGGGAGGCCGGGTGCATTTT. Its translation is CSAQPSGGRVHF.